Listed below are T cell receptor beta chains from one sample, sequenced in a study of radiotherapy plus CTLA-4 blockade in lung cancer. Generated by immunoSEQ multiplex PCR, the TCRdb table keeps only in-frame clones and is missing some. The data show 12,000 to 15,000 clones, 72% seen once. This specimen was peripheral blood, taken from a patient treated with radiotherapy plus ipilimumab. The receptors derive from a human donor with non-small cell lung cancer whose response to radiotherapy plus ipilimumab could not be evaluated. Both conserved end residues are part of each CDR3. Each record gives: D gene, V gene, CDR3 length, J gene, clone size, CDR3 protein, CDR3 DNA. D genes are given only for firm matches. Only part of the rows carry a size: once, few, many, or a class if the clone is expanded.

D: .
V: TRBV30
length: 12
J: TRBJ1-6
size: .
CDR3: CAWRQINSPLHF
DNA: TGTGCCTGGAGACAGATCAATTCACCCCTCCACTTT

D: TRBD1
V: TRBV28
length: 15
J: TRBJ1-2
size: .
CDR3: CASSFLDRAIYGYTF
DNA: TGTGCCAGCAGTTTTCTTGACAGGGCCATCTATGGCTACACCTTC

D: .
V: TRBV6-1
length: 13
J: TRBJ2-2
size: .
CDR3: CASLSPEVGELFF
DNA: TGTGCCAGCTTAAGCCCTGAAGTCGGGGAGCTGTTTTTT

D: TRBD1
V: TRBV10-3
length: 13
J: TRBJ1-2
size: .
CDR3: CASSTGTEYGYTF
DNA: TGTGCCAGCTCCACCGGGACAGAATATGGCTACACCTTC

D: .
V: TRBV6-5
length: 13
J: TRBJ1-5
size: medium-sized
CDR3: CASSGQQNQPQHF
DNA: TGTGCCAGCAGCGGACAGCAAAATCAGCCCCAGCATTTT

D: TRBD1
V: TRBV18
length: 15
J: TRBJ1-6
size: .
CDR3: CASSAGGGNDSPLHF
DNA: TGTGCCAGCTCGGCGGGAGGGGGCAACGATTCACCCCTCCACTTT

D: .
V: TRBV5-1
length: 15
J: TRBJ2-7
size: .
CDR3: CASSPRDRSSYEQYF
DNA: TGCGCCAGCAGCCCGCGGGACCGATCCTCCTACGAGCAGTACTTC

D: .
V: TRBV27
length: 14
J: TRBJ1-1
size: .
CDR3: CASRGQLPATEAFF
DNA: TGTGCCAGCAGGGGCCAGCTCCCGGCCACTGAAGCTTTCTTT

D: TRBD1
V: TRBV5-1
length: 15
J: TRBJ1-6
size: .
CDR3: CASSRGQTEGSPLHF
DNA: TGCGCCAGCAGCCGGGGACAGACCGAAGGATCACCCCTCCACTTT

D: .
V: TRBV4-1
length: 12
J: TRBJ2-5
size: .
CDR3: CASSGGQETQYF
DNA: TGCGCCAGCAGCGGCGGCCAAGAGACCCAGTACTTC

D: .
V: TRBV25-1
length: 12
J: TRBJ1-2
size: .
CDR3: CASELGDYGYTF
DNA: TGTGCCAGCGAACTCGGAGACTATGGCTACACCTTC